This T cell receptor beta chain stems from a study of regulatory T cells in long-lasting Graves disease. Regarding time point: persistent/refractory GD, antithyroid drugs over 5 years with positive TRAb. RNA isolated from PBMCs was used to make the TCR library. Patients of an endocrinology department in Xi'an, China, were included. To note about this clonotype: What it binds is unknown.

iRepertoire HTBI primers and Arm-PCR of CDR3 regions built TCR beta libraries. TCRdb ran MiXCR on the multiplex PCR reads and lists one entry per CDR3 protein. The sample includes 400,000 or so distinct CDR3 sequences, about 20% of them seen just once. General study points: Persistent disease was associated with favored TRBV28 usage and with favored use of TRBJ1-2 and TRBJ2-5. The number of shared public clonotypes was higher in persistent patients (approximately 2,600) than new patients (around 890).

The CDR3 covers 15 residues. The trim removed 8 bases at V and 4 bases at J, leaving 7 bases unmatched. Germline CDR1 is MNHNS and CDR2 is SASEGT. The V and J genes are TRBV6-1 and TRBJ2-3, with 12 bases that match TRBD2. The sample consisted of peripheral blood mononuclear cells (PBMCs), taken when the disease was refractory, from a patient treated with antithyroid drugs. This sequence was found in a female donor with Graves disease. The CDR3 nucleotides are TGTGCCAGCGGCAGGACTAGCGGGGAAGCAGATACGCAGTATTTT. Its translation is CASGRTSGEADTQYF.